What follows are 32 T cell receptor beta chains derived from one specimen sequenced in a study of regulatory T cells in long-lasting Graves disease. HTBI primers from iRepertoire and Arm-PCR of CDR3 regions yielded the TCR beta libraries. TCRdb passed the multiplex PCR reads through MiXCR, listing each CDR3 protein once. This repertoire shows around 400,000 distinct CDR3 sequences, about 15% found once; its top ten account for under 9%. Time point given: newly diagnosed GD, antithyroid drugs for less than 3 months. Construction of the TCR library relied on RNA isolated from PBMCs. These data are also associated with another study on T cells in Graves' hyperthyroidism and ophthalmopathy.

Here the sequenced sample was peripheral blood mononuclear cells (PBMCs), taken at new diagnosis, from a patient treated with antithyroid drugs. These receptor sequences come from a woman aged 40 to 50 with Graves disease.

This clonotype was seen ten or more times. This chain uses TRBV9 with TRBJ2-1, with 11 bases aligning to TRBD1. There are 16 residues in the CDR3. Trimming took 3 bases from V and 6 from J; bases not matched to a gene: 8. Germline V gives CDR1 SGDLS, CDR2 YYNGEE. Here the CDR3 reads CASSGTSGQGVNEQFF. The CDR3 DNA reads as TGTGCCAGCAGCGGGACTTCGGGACAGGGGGTCAATGAGCAGTTCTTC.

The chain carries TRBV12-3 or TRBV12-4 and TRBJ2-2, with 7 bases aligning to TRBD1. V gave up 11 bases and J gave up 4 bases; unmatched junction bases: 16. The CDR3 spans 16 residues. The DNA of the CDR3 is TGTGCCGGCCAGACAGGGTCGGGTTATAGCACCGGGGAGCTGTTTTTT. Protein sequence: CAGQTGSGYSTGELFF.

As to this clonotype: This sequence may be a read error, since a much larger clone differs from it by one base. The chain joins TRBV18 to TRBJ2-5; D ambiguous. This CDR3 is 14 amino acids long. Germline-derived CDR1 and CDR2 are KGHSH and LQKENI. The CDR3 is CASSPSEYQETPYF. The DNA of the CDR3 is TGTGCCAGCTCACCATCGGAGTACCAAGAGACCCCGTACTTC.

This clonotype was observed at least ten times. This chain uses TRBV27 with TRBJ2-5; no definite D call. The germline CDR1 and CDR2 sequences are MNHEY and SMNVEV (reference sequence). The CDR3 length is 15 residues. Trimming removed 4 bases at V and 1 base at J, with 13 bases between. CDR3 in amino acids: CASSSSPHFQETQYF. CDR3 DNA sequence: TGTGCCAGCAGTTCTTCACCGCACTTCCAAGAGACCCAGTACTTC.

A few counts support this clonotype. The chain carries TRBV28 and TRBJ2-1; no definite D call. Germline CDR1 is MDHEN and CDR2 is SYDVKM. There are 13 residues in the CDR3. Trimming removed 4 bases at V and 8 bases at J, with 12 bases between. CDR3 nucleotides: TGTGCCAGCAGTTCCATCCGCTCCGATGAGCAGTTCTTC. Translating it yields CASSSIRSDEQFF.

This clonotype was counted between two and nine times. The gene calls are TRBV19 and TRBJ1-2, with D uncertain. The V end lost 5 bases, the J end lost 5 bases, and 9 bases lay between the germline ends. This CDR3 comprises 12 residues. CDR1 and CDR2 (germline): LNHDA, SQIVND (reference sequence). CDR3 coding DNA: TGTGCCAGTAGTGGCGGAAGGTATGGCTACACCTTC. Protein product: CASSGGRYGYTF. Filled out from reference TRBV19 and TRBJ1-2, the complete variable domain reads DGGITQSPKYLFRKEGQNVTLSCEQNLNHDAMYWYRQDPGQGLRLIYYSQIVNDFQKGDIAEGYSVSREKKESFPLTVTSAQKNPTAFYLCASSGGRYGYTFGSGTRLTVV.

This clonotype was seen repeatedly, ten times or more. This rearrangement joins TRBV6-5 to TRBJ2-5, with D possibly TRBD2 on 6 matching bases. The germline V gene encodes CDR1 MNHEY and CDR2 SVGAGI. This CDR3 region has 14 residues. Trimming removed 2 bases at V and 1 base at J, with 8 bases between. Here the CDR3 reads CASSYGDSQETQYF. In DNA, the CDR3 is TGTGCCAGCAGTTACGGGGACTCCCAAGAGACCCAGTACTTC.

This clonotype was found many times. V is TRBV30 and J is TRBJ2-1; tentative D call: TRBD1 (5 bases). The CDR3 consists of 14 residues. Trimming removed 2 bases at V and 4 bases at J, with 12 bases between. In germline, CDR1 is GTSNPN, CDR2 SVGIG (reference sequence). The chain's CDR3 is CAWSLGLTYNEQFF. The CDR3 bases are TGTGCCTGGAGTTTGGGGCTTACGTACAATGAGCAGTTCTTC.

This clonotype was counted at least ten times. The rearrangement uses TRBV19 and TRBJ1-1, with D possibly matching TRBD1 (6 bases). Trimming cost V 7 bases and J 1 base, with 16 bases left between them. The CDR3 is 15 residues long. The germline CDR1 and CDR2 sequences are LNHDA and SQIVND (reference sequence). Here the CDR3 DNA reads TGTGCCAGTACCTGGGGGCGGACAGAGAACACTGAAGCTTTCTTT. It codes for CASTWGRTENTEAFF.

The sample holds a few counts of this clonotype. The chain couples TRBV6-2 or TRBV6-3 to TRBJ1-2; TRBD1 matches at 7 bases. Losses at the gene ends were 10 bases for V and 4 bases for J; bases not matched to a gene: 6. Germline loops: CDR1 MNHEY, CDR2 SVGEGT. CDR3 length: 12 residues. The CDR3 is CATKGAGYGYTF. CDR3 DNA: TGTGCCACCAAGGGGGCCGGCTATGGCTACACCTTC.

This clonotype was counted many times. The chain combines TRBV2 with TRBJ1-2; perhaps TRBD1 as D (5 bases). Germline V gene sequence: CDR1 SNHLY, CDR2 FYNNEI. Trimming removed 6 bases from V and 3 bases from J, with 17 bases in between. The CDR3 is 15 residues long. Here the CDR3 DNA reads TGTGCCAGCAGGGGGACCGGAGGTTGGGACTATGGCTACACCTTC. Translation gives CASRGTGGWDYGYTF. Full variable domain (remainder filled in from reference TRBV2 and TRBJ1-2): EPEVTQTPSHQVTQMGQEVILRCVPISNHLYFYWYRQILGQKVEFLVSFYNNEISEKSEIFDDQFSVERPDGSNFTLKIRSTKLEDSAMYFCASRGTGGWDYGYTFGSGTRLTVV.

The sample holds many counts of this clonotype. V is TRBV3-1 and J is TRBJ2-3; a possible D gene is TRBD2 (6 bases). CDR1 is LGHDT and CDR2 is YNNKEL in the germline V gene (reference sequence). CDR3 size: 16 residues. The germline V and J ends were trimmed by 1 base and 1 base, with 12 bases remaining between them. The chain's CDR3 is CASSQGVQRGTDTQYF. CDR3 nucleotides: TGTGCCAGCAGCCAAGGAGTCCAGCGGGGCACAGATACGCAGTATTTT.

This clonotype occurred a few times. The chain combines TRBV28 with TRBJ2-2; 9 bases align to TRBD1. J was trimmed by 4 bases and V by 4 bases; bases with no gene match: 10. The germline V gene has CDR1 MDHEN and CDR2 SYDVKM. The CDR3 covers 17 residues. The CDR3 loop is CASSSEPGQGITGELFF. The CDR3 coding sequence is TGTGCCAGCAGTTCGGAACCGGGACAGGGTATCACCGGGGAGCTGTTTTTT.

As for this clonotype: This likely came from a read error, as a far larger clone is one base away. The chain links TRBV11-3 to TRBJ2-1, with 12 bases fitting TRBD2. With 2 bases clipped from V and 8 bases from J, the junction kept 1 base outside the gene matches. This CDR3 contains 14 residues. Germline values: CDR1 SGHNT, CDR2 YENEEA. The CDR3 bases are TGTGCCAGCAGCTTAACTAGCGGGAGGTATGAGCAGTTCTTC. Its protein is CASSLTSGRYEQFF. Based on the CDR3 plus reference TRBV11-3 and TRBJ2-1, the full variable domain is EAGVVQSPRYKIIEKKQPVAFWCNPISGHNTLYWYLQNLGQGPELLIRYENEEAVDDSQLPKDRFSAERLKGVDSTLKIQPAELGDSAVYLCASSLTSGRYEQFFGPGTRLTVL.

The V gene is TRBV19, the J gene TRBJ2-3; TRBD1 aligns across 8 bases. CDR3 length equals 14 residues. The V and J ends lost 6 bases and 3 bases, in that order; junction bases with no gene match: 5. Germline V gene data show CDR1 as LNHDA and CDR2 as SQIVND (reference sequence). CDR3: CASSRDRLTDTQYF. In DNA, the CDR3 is TGTGCCAGTAGCCGGGACAGGCTGACAGATACGCAGTATTTT. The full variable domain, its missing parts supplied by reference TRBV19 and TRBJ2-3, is DGGITQSPKYLFRKEGQNVTLSCEQNLNHDAMYWYRQDPGQGLRLIYYSQIVNDFQKGDIAEGYSVSREKKESFPLTVTSAQKNPTAFYLCASSRDRLTDTQYFGPGTRLTVL.

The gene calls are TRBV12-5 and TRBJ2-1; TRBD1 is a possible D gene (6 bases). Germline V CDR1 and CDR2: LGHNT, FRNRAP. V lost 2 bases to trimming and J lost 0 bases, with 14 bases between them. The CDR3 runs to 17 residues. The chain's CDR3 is CASGLIQGQSSYNEQFF. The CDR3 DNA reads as TGTGCTAGTGGTTTGATACAGGGTCAGAGCTCCTACAATGAGCAGTTCTTC.

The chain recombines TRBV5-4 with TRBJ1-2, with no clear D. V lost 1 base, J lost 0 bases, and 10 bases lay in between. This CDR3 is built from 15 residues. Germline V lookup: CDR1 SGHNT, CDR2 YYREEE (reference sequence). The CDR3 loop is CASSLSSGPNYGYTF. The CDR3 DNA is TGTGCCAGCAGCTTGTCCTCAGGACCTAACTATGGCTACACCTTC.

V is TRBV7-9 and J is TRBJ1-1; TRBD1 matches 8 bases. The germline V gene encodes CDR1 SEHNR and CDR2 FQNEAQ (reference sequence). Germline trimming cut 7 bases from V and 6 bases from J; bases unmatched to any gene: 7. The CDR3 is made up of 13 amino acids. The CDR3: CASTRATGAEAFF. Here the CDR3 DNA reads TGTGCCAGCACCCGCGCGACAGGGGCTGAAGCTTTCTTT. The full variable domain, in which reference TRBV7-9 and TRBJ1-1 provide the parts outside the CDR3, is DTGVSQNPRHKITKRGQNVTFRCDPISEHNRLYWYRQTLGQGPEFLTYFQNEAQLEKSRLLSDRFSAERPKGSFSTLEIQRTEQGDSAMYLCASTRATGAEAFFGQGTRLTVV.

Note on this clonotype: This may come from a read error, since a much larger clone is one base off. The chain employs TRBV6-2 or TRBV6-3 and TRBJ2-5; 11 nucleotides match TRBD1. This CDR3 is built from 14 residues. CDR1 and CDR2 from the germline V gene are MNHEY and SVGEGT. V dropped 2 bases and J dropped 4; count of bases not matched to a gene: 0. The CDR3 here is CASSYGTGGETQYF. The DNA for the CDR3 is TGTGCCAGCAGTTACGGGACAGGGGGAGAGACCCAGTACTTC.

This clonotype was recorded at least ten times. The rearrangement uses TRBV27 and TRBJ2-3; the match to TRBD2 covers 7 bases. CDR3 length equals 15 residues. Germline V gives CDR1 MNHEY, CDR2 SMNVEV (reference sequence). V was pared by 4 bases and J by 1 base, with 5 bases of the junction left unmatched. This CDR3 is CASSYLADRTDTQYF. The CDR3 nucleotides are TGTGCCAGCAGTTACCTAGCGGATCGCACAGATACGCAGTATTTT.

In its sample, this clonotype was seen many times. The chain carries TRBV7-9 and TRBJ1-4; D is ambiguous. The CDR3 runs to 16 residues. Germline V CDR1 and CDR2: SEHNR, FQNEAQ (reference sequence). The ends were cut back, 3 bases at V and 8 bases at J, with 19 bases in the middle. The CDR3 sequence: CASSFESTASKEKLFF. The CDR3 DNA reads TGTGCCAGCAGCTTCGAAAGTACAGCTTCCAAGGAAAAACTGTTTTTT.

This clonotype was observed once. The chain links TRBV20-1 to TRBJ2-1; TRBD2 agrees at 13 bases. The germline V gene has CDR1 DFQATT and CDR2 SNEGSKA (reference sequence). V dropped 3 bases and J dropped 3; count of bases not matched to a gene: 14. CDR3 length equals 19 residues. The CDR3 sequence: CSARAGTSGKSGIYNEQFF. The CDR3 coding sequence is TGCAGTGCTAGGGCCGGGACTAGCGGGAAGTCGGGCATCTACAATGAGCAGTTCTTC.

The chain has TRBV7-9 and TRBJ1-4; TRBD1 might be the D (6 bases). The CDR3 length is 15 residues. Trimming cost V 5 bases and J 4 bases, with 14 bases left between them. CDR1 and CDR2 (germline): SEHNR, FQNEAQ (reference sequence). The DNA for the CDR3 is TGTGCCAGCAGCCCGGGGGCAGGCCGTAATGAAAAACTGTTTTTT. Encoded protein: CASSPGAGRNEKLFF. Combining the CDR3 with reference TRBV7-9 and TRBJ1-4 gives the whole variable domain DTGVSQNPRHKITKRGQNVTFRCDPISEHNRLYWYRQTLGQGPEFLTYFQNEAQLEKSRLLSDRFSAERPKGSFSTLEIQRTEQGDSAMYLCASSPGAGRNEKLFFGSGTQLSVL.

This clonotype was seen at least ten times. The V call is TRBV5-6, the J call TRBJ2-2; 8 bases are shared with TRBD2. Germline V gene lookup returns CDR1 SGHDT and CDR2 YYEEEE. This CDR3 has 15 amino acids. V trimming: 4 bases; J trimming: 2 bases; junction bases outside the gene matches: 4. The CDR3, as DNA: TGTGCCAGCAGCCCGGGACTAGGCAACACCGGGGAGCTGTTTTTT. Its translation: CASSPGLGNTGELFF.

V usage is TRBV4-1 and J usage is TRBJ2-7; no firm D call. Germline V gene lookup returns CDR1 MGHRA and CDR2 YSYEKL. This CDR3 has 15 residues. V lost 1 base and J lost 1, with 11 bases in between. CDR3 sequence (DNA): TGCGCCAGCAGCCAAGGGGCAGGCCTTTCCTACGAGCAGTACTTC. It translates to CASSQGAGLSYEQYF.

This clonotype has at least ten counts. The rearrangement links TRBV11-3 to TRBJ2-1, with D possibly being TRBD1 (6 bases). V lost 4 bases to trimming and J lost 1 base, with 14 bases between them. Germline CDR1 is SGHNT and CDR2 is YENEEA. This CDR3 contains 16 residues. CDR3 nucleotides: TGTGCCAGCAGCTCAAGCAGGGGCCAATCCTACAATGAGCAGTTCTTC. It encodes CASSSSRGQSYNEQFF.

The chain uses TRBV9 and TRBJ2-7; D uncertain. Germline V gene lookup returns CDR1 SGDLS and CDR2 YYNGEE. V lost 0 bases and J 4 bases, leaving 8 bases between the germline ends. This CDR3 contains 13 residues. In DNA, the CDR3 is TGTGCCAGCAGCGTAGGTCCAGAGTACGAGCAGTACTTC. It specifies CASSVGPEYEQYF.

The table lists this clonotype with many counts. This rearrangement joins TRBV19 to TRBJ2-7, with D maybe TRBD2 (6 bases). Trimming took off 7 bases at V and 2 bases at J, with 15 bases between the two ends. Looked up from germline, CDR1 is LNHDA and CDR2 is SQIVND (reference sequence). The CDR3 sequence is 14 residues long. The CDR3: CASNPGRGTYEQYF. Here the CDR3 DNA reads TGTGCCAGTAATCCCGGACGGGGGACCTACGAGCAGTACTTC.

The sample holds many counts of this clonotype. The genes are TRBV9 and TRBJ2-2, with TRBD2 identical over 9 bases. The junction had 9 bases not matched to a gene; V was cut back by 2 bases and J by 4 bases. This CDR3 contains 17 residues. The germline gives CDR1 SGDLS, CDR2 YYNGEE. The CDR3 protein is CASSVIGGRASTGELFF. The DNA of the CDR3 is TGTGCCAGCAGCGTGATAGGCGGGAGGGCCAGCACCGGGGAGCTGTTTTTT.

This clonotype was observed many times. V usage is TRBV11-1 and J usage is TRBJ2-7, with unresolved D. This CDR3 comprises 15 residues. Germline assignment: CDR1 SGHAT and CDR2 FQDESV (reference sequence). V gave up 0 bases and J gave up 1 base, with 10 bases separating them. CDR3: CASSLARTESYEQYF. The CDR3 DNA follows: TGTGCCAGCAGCTTAGCAAGGACGGAATCCTACGAGCAGTACTTC.

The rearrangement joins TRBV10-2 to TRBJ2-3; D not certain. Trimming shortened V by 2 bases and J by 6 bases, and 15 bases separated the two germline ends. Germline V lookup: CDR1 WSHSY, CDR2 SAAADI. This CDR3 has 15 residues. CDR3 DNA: TGCGCCAGCAGTGAGGGGTTCGCTCCCATGGATACGCAGTATTTT. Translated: CASSEGFAPMDTQYF.

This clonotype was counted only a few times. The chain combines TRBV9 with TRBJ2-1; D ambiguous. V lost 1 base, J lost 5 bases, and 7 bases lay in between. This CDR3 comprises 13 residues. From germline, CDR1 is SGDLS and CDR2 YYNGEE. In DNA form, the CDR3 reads TGTGCCAGCAGCGTAATGGTGGACAATGAGCAGTTCTTC. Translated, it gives CASSVMVDNEQFF.